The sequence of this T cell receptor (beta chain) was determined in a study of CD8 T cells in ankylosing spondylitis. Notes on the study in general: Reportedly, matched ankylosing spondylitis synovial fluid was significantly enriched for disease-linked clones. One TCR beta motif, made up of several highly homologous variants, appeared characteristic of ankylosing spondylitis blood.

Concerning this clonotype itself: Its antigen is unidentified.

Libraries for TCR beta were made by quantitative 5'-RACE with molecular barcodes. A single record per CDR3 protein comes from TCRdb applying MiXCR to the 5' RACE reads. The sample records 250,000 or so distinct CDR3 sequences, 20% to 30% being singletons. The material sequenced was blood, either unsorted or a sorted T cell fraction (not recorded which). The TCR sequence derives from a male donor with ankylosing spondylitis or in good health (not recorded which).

CDR3 sequence: CAISESVAGGNEQFF. CDR3 nucleotides: TGTGCCATCAGTGAGTCAGTGGCGGGGGGCAATGAGCAGTTCTTC. The chain has TRBV10-3 and TRBJ2-1, with 8 bases identical to TRBD2. Losses at the gene ends were 0 bases for V and 6 bases for J; bases not matched to a gene: 4. Germline CDR1 reads ENHRY; CDR2 reads SYGVKD. CDR3 length: 15 residues.